Given below is one T cell receptor (beta chain) in context. Its antigen is unidentified. The record originates from a study of shared clonotypes between healthy human individuals. Overall study findings and caveats: Naive subsets generally had larger estimated richness than memory subsets. Naive CD4 clonotypes overlapped across a few donors at around 5%.

Only CD45RO-negative cells positively selected for CCR7 counted as naive CD8 cells, so terminally differentiated effector memory CD45RA+ cells were excluded. V lost 2 bases and J 7 bases, leaving 5 bases between the germline ends. The CDR3 runs 12 residues. Per the germline V gene, CDR1 is SGHVS and CDR2 is FNYEAQ. Genomic DNA from each subset was divided evenly over several immunoSEQ plates. About 33,000 T cell genomes (around 190 ng DNA) went into each sorted-subset replicate. Produced via immunoSEQ multiplex PCR; TCRdb's table is partial and in-frame only. The sample carries some 1,900,000 clones, 85% to 95% recorded once.

The clonotype was recovered from a man aged 18 to 30 in good health. Sequenced: naive CD8+ T cells sorted from blood. The chain employs TRBV7-6 and TRBJ2-2; D is uncertain. The CDR3 loop is CASSLRLGELFF. The DNA for the CDR3 is TGTGCCAGCAGCTTACGCCTCGGGGAGCTGTTTTTT.